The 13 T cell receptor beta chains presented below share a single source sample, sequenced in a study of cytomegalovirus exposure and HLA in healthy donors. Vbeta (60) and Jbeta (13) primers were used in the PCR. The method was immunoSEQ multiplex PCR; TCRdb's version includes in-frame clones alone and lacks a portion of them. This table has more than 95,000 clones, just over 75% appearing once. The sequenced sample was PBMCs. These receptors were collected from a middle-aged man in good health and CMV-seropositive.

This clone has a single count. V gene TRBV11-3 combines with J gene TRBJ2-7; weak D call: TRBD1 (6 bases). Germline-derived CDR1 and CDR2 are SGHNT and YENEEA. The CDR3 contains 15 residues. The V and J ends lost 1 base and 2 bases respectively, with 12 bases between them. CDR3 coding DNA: TGTGCCAGCAGCTTAGCACAGGGACCCACCTACGAGCAGTACTTC. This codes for CASSLAQGPTYEQYF.

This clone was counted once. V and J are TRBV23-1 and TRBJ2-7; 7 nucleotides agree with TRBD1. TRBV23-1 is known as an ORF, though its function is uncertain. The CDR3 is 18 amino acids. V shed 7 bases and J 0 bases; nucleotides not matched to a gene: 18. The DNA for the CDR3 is TGCGCCAGCACCCAGGCCAAGGTGGACAGGCTGGACTCCTACGAGCAGTACTTC. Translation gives CASTQAKVDRLDSYEQYF.

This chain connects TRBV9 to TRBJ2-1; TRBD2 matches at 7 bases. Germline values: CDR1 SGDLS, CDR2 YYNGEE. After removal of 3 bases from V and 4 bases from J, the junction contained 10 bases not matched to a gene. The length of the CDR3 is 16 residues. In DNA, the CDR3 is TGTGCCAGCAGCGCCGGGGGGAGGGAGGGTTACAATGAGCAGTTCTTC. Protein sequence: CASSAGGREGYNEQFF.

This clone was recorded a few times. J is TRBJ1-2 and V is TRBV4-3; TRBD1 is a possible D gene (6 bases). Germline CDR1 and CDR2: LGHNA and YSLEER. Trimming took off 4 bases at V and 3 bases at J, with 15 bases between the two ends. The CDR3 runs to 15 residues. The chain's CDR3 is CASSRGGGEYYGYTF. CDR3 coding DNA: TGCGCCAGCAGCCGGGGGGGCGGGGAATACTATGGCTACACCTTC.

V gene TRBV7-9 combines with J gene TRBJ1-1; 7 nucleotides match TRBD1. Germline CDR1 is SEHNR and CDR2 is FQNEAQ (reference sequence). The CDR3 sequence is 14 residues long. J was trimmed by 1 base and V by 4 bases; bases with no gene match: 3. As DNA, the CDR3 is TGTGCCAGCAGCTCAACAGGGGCGAACACTGAAGCTTTCTTT. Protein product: CASSSTGANTEAFF. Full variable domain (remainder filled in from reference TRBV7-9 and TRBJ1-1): DTGVSQNPRHKITKRGQNVTFRCDPISEHNRLYWYRQTLGQGPEFLTYFQNEAQLEKSRLLSDRFSAERPKGSFSTLEIQRTEQGDSAMYLCASSSTGANTEAFFGQGTRLTVV.

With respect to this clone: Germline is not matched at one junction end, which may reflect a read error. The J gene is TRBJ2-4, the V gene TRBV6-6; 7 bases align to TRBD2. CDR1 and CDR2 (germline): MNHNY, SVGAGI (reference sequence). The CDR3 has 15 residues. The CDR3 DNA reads TGTGCCAGCAGTGCACCGGCGGGGGAGGTAAACAGTCAGTACTTC. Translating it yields CASSAPAGEVNSQYF.

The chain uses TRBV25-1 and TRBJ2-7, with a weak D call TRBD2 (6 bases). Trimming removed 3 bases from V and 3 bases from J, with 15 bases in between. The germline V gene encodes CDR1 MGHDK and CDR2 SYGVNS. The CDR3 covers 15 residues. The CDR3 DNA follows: TGTGCCAGCAGTGAGGGGGGAGCCGGGAGCTACGAGCAGTACTTC. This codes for CASSEGGAGSYEQYF.

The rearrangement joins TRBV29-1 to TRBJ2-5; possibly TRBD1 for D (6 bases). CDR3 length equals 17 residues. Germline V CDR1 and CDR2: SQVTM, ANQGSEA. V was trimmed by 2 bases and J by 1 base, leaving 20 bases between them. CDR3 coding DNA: TGCAGCGTTGAATACTTACGGGACACCCAGTTCCAAGAGACCCAGTACTTC. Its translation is CSVEYLRDTQFQETQYF.

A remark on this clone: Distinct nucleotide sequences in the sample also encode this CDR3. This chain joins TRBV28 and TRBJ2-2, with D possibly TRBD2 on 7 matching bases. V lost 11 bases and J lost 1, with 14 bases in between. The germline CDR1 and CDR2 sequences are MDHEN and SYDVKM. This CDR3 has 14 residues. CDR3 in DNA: TGTGCCTCCAGGGGCGGGGGGAACACCGGGGAGCTGTTTTTT. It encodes CASRGGGNTGELFF.

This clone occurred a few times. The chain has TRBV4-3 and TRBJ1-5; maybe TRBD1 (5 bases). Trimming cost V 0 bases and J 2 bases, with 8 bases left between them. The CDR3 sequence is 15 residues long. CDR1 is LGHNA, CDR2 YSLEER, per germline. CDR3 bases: TGCGCCAGCAGCCAAGAAGGCAGGGGCAATCAGCCCCAGCATTTT. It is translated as CASSQEGRGNQPQHF.

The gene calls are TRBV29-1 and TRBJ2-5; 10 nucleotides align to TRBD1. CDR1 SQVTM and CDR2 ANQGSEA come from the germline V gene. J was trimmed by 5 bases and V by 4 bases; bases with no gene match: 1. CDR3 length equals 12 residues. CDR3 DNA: TGCAGCGTTGGACAGGGGGCCGAGACCCAGTACTTC. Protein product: CSVGQGAETQYF.

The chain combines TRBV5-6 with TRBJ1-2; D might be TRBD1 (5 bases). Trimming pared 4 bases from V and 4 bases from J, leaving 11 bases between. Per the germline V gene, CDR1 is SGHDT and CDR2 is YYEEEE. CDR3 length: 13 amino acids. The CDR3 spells CASSGAGFYGYTF. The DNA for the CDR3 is TGTGCCAGCAGCGGGGCCGGCTTCTATGGCTACACCTTC.

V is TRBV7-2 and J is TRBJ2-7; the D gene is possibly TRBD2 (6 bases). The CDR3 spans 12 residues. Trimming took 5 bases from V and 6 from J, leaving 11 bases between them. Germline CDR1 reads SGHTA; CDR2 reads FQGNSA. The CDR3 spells CASSTTSREQYF. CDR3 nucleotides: TGTGCCAGCAGCACAACTAGCCGCGAGCAGTACTTC.